The source of this TCR beta chain is a study of blood T cell repertoires in COVID-19. Study-level background: Donors in the United States, Italy and Spain gave samples during acute or convalescent COVID-19. The analysed material was cDNA or gDNA that came from T cells, B-cell-depleted T cells, or PBMCs.

Original handling: Scientists estimated how many nucleated cells there were by amplifying reference gene primers. Generated by immunoSEQ multiplex PCR, the TCRdb table keeps only in-frame clones and is missing some. Clonal size and the V and J genes are those of that table, whereas D and trimming came from the DNA. Of about 190,000 clones in the sample, roughly 88% were seen once. CDR3 size: 15 residues. Germline CDR1 SEHNR, CDR2 FQNEAQ (reference sequence). Trimming removed 0 bases at V and 1 base at J, with 9 bases between. The source of this sequence is a woman aged 40 to 49 who had recovered from COVID-19. The rearrangement links TRBV7-9 to TRBJ1-1; a possible D gene is TRBD1 (6 bases). Sample: peripheral blood. Here the CDR3 reads CASSLASTGNTEAFF. The CDR3 region has the DNA TGTGCCAGCAGCTTAGCTTCGACAGGGAACACTGAAGCTTTCTTT. The full variable domain, completed using reference TRBV7-9 and TRBJ1-1, is DTGVSQNPRHKITKRGQNVTFRCDPISEHNRLYWYRQTLGQGPEFLTYFQNEAQLEKSRLLSDRFSAERPKGSFSTLEIQRTEQGDSAMYLCASSLASTGNTEAFFGQGTRLTVV.